A single sample is the source of the 16 T cell receptor beta chains below, sequenced in a study of beta chain features in type 1 diabetes. Every bit of the isolated RNA underwent reverse transcription, so sequencing read expressed TCRB transcripts. Only in-frame clones appear in the TCRdb table, and some are missing; sequencing was by immunoSEQ multiplex PCR. The sample comprises around 450,000 clones, approximately 10% of which are singletons, and about 0.045% rests with the top ten. The sequenced sample consisted of naive CD4+ T cells from blood. The receptors were sampled from a young woman in good health.

J is TRBJ2-3 and V is TRBV7-3, with D maybe TRBD1 (5 bases). Germline CDR1 is SGHTA and CDR2 is FQGTGA. V was trimmed by 5 bases and J by 0 bases, leaving 12 bases between them. The CDR3 spans 15 residues. In nucleotides, the CDR3 is TGTGCCAGCAGCAGGGGCTCCACTAGCACAGATACGCAGTATTTT. Translation: CASSRGSTSTDTQYF.

The chain couples TRBV29-1 to TRBJ2-6; 7 nucleotides align to TRBD1. With V trimmed by 6 bases and J by 2 bases, 7 bases remained unmatched. CDR1 SQVTM and CDR2 ANQGSEA come from the germline V gene. The CDR3 loop spans 15 amino acids. Here the CDR3 reads CSVANTGAGANVLTF. DNA for the CDR3: TGCAGCGTGGCTAATACAGGGGCTGGGGCCAACGTCCTGACTTTC.

The J gene is TRBJ2-5, the V gene TRBV7-9, with TRBD1 matching over 7 bases. V lost 5 bases, J lost 5 bases, and 5 bases stayed unmatched. Germline CDR1 is SEHNR and CDR2 is FQNEAQ (reference sequence). CDR3 length: 13 residues. The CDR3 is CASSLKGAETQYF. The CDR3 DNA follows: TGTGCCAGCAGCCTCAAGGGGGCTGAGACCCAGTACTTC.

The V call is TRBV7-9, the J call TRBJ2-5; D is possibly TRBD1 (5 bases). Germline values: CDR1 SEHNR, CDR2 FQNEAQ (reference sequence). Deletions cut 2 bases from V and 1 base from J, with 11 bases between. The CDR3 length is 15 residues. CDR3 in DNA: TGTGCCAGCAGCTTAAGGGGTCAGGTCCAAGAGACCCAGTACTTC. The encoded protein is CASSLRGQVQETQYF.

J is TRBJ2-6 and V is TRBV5-1; D ambiguous. The CDR3 sequence is 14 residues long. With 2 bases removed from V and 2 bases from J, the gap between germline ends came to 5 bases. Germline values: CDR1 SGHRS, CDR2 YFSETQ. CDR3 amino acids: CASSFAAGANVLTF. CDR3 nucleotide sequence: TGCGCCAGCAGCTTCGCTGCTGGGGCCAACGTCCTGACTTTC.

This chain connects TRBV15 to TRBJ2-7; D is perhaps TRBD2 (6 bases). The CDR3 runs 13 residues. Trimming stripped 10 bases from V and 7 bases from J, with 20 bases between. Per germline, CDR1 LNHNV and CDR2 YYDKDF (reference sequence). The CDR3: CASGATLWGEQYV. CDR3 nucleotides: TGTGCCAGCGGGGCGACCCTTTGGGGGGAGCAGTACGTC.

The chain links TRBV7-9 to TRBJ2-7; TRBD2 agrees at 11 bases. V was clipped by 5 bases and J by 2 bases; unmatched bases: 5. The CDR3 has 15 residues. The germline V gene encodes CDR1 SEHNR and CDR2 FQNEAQ (reference sequence). This CDR3 is CASSQLAGATYEQYF. DNA for the CDR3: TGTGCCAGCAGCCAACTAGCGGGAGCGACCTACGAGCAGTACTTC. Using reference TRBV7-9 and TRBJ2-7 for the parts outside the CDR3, the full variable domain is DTGVSQNPRHKITKRGQNVTFRCDPISEHNRLYWYRQTLGQGPEFLTYFQNEAQLEKSRLLSDRFSAERPKGSFSTLEIQRTEQGDSAMYLCASSQLAGATYEQYFGPGTRLTVT.

This chain joins TRBV9 and TRBJ1-2, with no clear D. Germline-derived CDR1 and CDR2 are SGDLS and YYNGEE. Trimming took 2 bases from V and 3 from J, leaving 14 bases between them. This CDR3 has 15 residues. CDR3 region: CASSVSSTPYYGYTF. The CDR3 DNA reads as TGTGCCAGCAGCGTCTCGTCGACTCCTTACTATGGCTACACCTTC.

This clone was counted between two and nine times. This chain joins TRBV7-9 and TRBJ2-1; possibly TRBD1 for D (6 bases). In germline, CDR1 is SEHNR, CDR2 FQNEAQ (reference sequence). V dropped 6 bases and J dropped 2 bases, with 14 bases sitting between them. This CDR3 region has 15 residues. The CDR3: CASRGHRDPYNEQFF. In DNA, the CDR3 is TGTGCCAGCAGAGGCCACAGGGACCCCTACAATGAGCAGTTCTTC.

The V call is TRBV23-1, the J call TRBJ1-1; 7 bases are shared with TRBD1. TRBV23-1 falls under the ORF class, with uncertain function. V shed 1 base and J 1 base; nucleotides not matched to a gene: 3. The CDR3 is made up of 15 amino acids. In nucleotides, the CDR3 is TGCGCCAGCAGTCAATGGGCAGGGGGGAACACTGAAGCTTTCTTT. This translates into CASSQWAGGNTEAFF.

The V gene is TRBV4-3, the J gene TRBJ1-2; D ambiguous. Per the germline V gene, CDR1 is LGHNA and CDR2 is YSLEER. CDR3 length: 15 residues. With 0 bases removed from V and 2 bases from J, the gap between germline ends came to 10 bases. CDR3 residues: CASSQDEGDNYGYTF. CDR3 coding DNA: TGCGCCAGCAGCCAAGATGAGGGAGACAACTATGGCTACACCTTC.

This clone was recorded many times. Other DNA sequences in the same sample also yield this CDR3. The CDR3 DNA sequence: TGTGCCAGCAGCCCCTACACAGATACGCAGTATTTT. This sequence encodes CASSPYTDTQYF. The chain combines TRBV7-2 with TRBJ2-3; D call uncertain. V was pared by 5 bases and J by 2 bases, with 5 bases between. CDR3 length: 12 residues. Germline assignment: CDR1 SGHTA and CDR2 FQGNSA.

The table lists this clone with a few counts. CDR3 amino acids: CSVVGGRPTYNEQFF. The CDR3 bases are TGCAGCGTTGTCGGCGGGAGACCAACCTACAATGAGCAGTTCTTC. V usage is TRBV29-1 and J usage is TRBJ2-1, with 7 bases that match TRBD2. V trimming: 4 bases; J trimming: 2 bases; junction bases outside the gene matches: 8. Germline V lookup: CDR1 SQVTM, CDR2 ANQGSEA. The CDR3 extends over 15 amino acids.

This clone occurred a few times. The chain carries TRBV20-1 and TRBJ1-2; no firm D call. CDR1 and CDR2 (germline): DFQATT, SNEGSKA (reference sequence). Trimming removed 0 bases from V and 6 bases from J, with 2 bases in between. CDR3 length: 10 residues. The CDR3 reads CSARDNGYTF. The CDR3 nucleotides are TGCAGTGCTAGAGATAATGGCTACACCTTC.

The V call is TRBV5-4, the J call TRBJ2-5, with D tentatively TRBD2 (7 bases). CDR1 SGHNT and CDR2 YYREEE come from the germline V gene (reference sequence). The V end was cut by 5 bases, the J end by 4 bases, with 21 bases between. The CDR3 length is 16 residues. CDR3 nucleotide sequence: TGTGCCAGCAGTCACCCCCGACAGGCGGGGGTAGAGACCCAGTACTTC. Translation: CASSHPRQAGVETQYF.

Note on this clone: Other nucleotide sequences from this sample produce the same CDR3. The V and J genes are TRBV5-1 and TRBJ2-3; D remains ambiguous. Germline V gene sequence: CDR1 SGHRS, CDR2 YFSETQ. V was pared by 1 base and J by 2 bases, with 2 bases between. This CDR3 has 12 amino acids. The CDR3 nucleotides are TGCGCCAGCAGCTTGACCACAGATACGCAGTATTTT. It codes for CASSLTTDTQYF.